The clone carrying this T cell receptor beta chain has just a few counts. Its antigen is not known. TCRdb used MiXCR to reprocess the reads, holding one entry per CDR3 protein. Here the sample spans 250,000 to 300,000 distinct CDR3 sequences, around 25% being singletons. The data derive from a study of T cell repertoires in cytomegalovirus infection. Turning to the study itself: The public TCR beta signatures pointed to both CMV infection and matching HLA type.

Study-wide results and limits: Carriers of CMV and the relevant HLA type were discriminated by public TCR beta frequency. CMV-specific TCR beta clonotypes restricted by HLA-C were the ones dominating the ex vivo response.

V shed 1 base, J shed 2 bases, and the junction held 2 bases outside the gene matches. The CDR3 runs 16 residues. Germline CDR1 reads SGHVS; CDR2 reads FQNEAQ. The receptor's source is a human donor in good health (CMV status not recorded). Some clones in this sample may be carry-over from other donors' samples. The genes are TRBV7-8 and TRBJ1-3, with TRBD1 matching over 10 bases. Material: PBMCs. CDR3 protein: CASSLVDRGPGNTIYF. CDR3 bases: TGTGCCAGCAGCTTAGTCGACAGGGGGCCTGGAAACACCATATATTTT. The entire variable domain, with the rest obtained from reference TRBV7-8 and TRBJ1-3, is as follows: GAGVSQSPRYKVAKRGQDVALRCDPISGHVSLFWYQQALGQGPEFLTYFQNEAQLDKSGLPSDRFFAERPEGSVSTLKIQRTQQEDSAVYLCASSLVDRGPGNTIYFGEGSWLTVV.